This paragraph reports one TCR beta chain. Per the original methods: Amplification of reference gene primers was used by the study to estimate nucleated cell counts. Libraries were prepared by immunoSEQ multiplex PCR; TCRdb keeps only in-frame clonotypes and omits some of them. Clone size and the V and J calls come from that table; the DNA yielded D and trimming. Here the sample spans around 310,000 clones, approximately 90% being singletons. Germline V gives CDR1 LNHDA, CDR2 SQIVND (reference sequence). The ends lost 8 bases at V and 7 bases at J; junction bases unmatched: 4. CDR3 length equals 13 residues. This sample stems from a study of blood T cell repertoires in COVID-19. Study-level background: Some COVID-19 samples were acute and others convalescent; all came from the United States, Italy and Spain. T cells, B-cell-depleted T cells, or PBMCs provided the cDNA or gDNA that served as material.

Material for sequencing was peripheral blood. This TCR was sampled from a woman under 40 with COVID-19, enrolled during active disease. The rearrangement links TRBV19 to TRBJ1-5; 11 bases fit TRBD1. The DNA of the CDR3 is TGTGCCAGTGAGGACAGGGGGCCACAGCCCCAGCATTTT. Residues: CASEDRGPQPQHF.